Following are 11 T cell receptor beta chains from one sample sequenced in a study of blood T cell repertoires in COVID-19. The method was immunoSEQ multiplex PCR; TCRdb's version includes in-frame clones alone and lacks a portion of them. This sample has fewer than 600,000 clones, with 75% to 90% found just once. The sample consisted of peripheral blood. The receptor source for this set is a man younger than 30 with COVID-19, enrolled during active disease.

The chain recombines TRBV6-4 with TRBJ1-6; D may be TRBD1 (6 bases). Germline V lookup: CDR1 MRHNA, CDR2 SNTAGT. This CDR3 is built from 15 residues. V gave up 6 bases and J gave up 0 bases, with 9 bases separating them. The CDR3 reads CASREDSSYNSPLHF. CDR3 DNA: TGTGCCAGCAGGGAGGACAGCTCCTATAATTCACCCCTCCACTTT.

The chain has TRBV5-6 and TRBJ1-4; 10 bases map to TRBD1. The junction had 11 bases not matched to a gene; V was cut back by 4 bases and J by 8 bases. Germline loops: CDR1 SGHDT, CDR2 YYEEEE. The CDR3 consists of 16 residues. CDR3 in DNA: TGTGCCAGCAGCATTTTCGGGACAGGGGTTCGGGAAAAACTGTTTTTT. This codes for CASSIFGTGVREKLFF. Using reference TRBV5-6 and TRBJ1-4 for the parts outside the CDR3, the full variable domain is DAGVTQSPTHLIKTRGQQVTLRCSPKSGHDTVSWYQQALGQGPQFIFQYYEEEERQRGNFPDRFSGHQFPNYSSELNVNALLLGDSALYLCASSIFGTGVREKLFFGSGTQLSVL.

The V call is TRBV7-2, the J call TRBJ2-4, with D possibly TRBD2 on 6 matching bases. With 1 base removed from V and 6 bases from J, the gap between germline ends came to 10 bases. CDR1 and CDR2 from the germline V gene are SGHTA and FQGNSA. The CDR3 extends over 14 amino acids. Here the CDR3 reads CASSLEGGVNIQYF. For the CDR3, the DNA is TGTGCCAGCAGCTTAGAAGGAGGGGTAAACATTCAGTACTTC.

This rearrangement joins TRBV7-9 to TRBJ2-3, with 7 bases lining up with TRBD1. CDR1 and CDR2 (germline): SEHNR, FQNEAQ (reference sequence). The CDR3 totals 16 residues. The ends lost 2 bases at V and 7 bases at J; junction bases unmatched: 12. The CDR3 DNA reads TGTGCCAGCAGCTTATTCACGACAGGGAAACCAAATACGCAGTATTTT. Translation: CASSLFTTGKPNTQYF.

V is TRBV5-6 and J is TRBJ2-1, with TRBD2 as a possible D gene (7 bases). This CDR3 has 15 residues. Germline lookup yields CDR1 SGHDT and CDR2 YYEEEE. With 2 bases removed from V and 2 bases from J, the gap between germline ends came to 11 bases. CDR3 region: CASSFTGGPYNEQFF. The CDR3 coding sequence is TGTGCCAGCAGCTTTACCGGGGGGCCCTACAATGAGCAGTTCTTC.

V usage is TRBV2 and J usage is TRBJ2-1, with D hard to call. CDR3 length equals 13 residues. Germline V CDR1 and CDR2: SNHLY, FYNNEI. V was shortened by 8 bases and J by 4 bases, with 12 bases between the two germline ends. CDR3 sequence reads: CASRDILYNEQFF. In DNA form, the CDR3 reads TGTGCCAGCCGAGACATACTTTACAATGAGCAGTTCTTC.

The V gene is TRBV6-2 or TRBV6-3, the J gene TRBJ2-7; no definite D call. V was pared by 6 bases and J by 3 bases, with 6 bases between. This CDR3 is built from 11 residues. Germline V gene lookup returns CDR1 MNHEY and CDR2 SVGEGT. The CDR3 protein is CASSWLYEQYF. The CDR3 region has the DNA TGTGCCAGCAGCTGGCTCTACGAGCAGTACTTC.

The chain uses TRBV12-5 and TRBJ1-2; 9 nucleotides match TRBD1. V trimming: 7 bases; J trimming: 2 bases; junction bases outside the gene matches: 8. The CDR3 has 15 amino acids. The V gene's germline CDR1 is LGHNT and CDR2 FRNRAP. CDR3: CASDPGQGGNYGYTF. The DNA of the CDR3 is TGTGCTAGTGACCCGGGACAGGGTGGGAACTATGGCTACACCTTC.

This chain connects TRBV5-1 to TRBJ2-2, with D possibly TRBD2 on 5 matching bases. Trimming took off 6 bases at V and 0 bases at J, with 12 bases between the two ends. This CDR3 has 15 residues. In germline, CDR1 is SGHRS, CDR2 YFSETQ. Here the CDR3 DNA reads TGCGCCAGCACTAAAAGGCGGGCGAACACCGGGGAGCTGTTTTTT. As protein: CASTKRRANTGELFF.

V gene TRBV6-5 combines with J gene TRBJ2-7; unclear D gene. Per the germline V gene, CDR1 is MNHEY and CDR2 is SVGAGI. Trimming pared 2 bases from V and 3 bases from J, leaving 11 bases between. There are 14 residues in the CDR3. The CDR3 here is CASSYTTESYEQYF. The CDR3 DNA reads TGTGCCAGCAGTTACACAACAGAAAGCTACGAGCAGTACTTC.

This chain links TRBV3-1 (or the pseudogene TRBV3-2) with TRBJ1-1, with 7 bases that match TRBD1. Germline V gene data show CDR1 as LGHDT and CDR2 as YNNKEL (reference sequence). CDR3 length: 14 amino acids. V lost 1 base, J lost 1 base, and 0 bases stayed unmatched. The CDR3 spells CASSQGTGNTEAFF. Written as DNA, the CDR3 is TGTGCCAGCAGCCAAGGGACAGGGAACACTGAAGCTTTCTTT.